One sample yielded the 14 T cell receptor beta chains listed below, sequenced in a study of cytomegalovirus exposure and HLA in healthy donors. The PCR had 60 Vbeta and 13 Jbeta primers. Here immunoSEQ multiplex PCR was the method, and the copy in TCRdb shows in-frame clones only, minus some. Seen in this sample are over 100,000 clones; the ten most common clones hold approximately 3.7%. Sequenced sample: PBMCs. The receptor set was obtained from a man younger than 45 in good health and CMV-seronegative.

V gene TRBV5-1 combines with J gene TRBJ2-5; the match to TRBD1 covers 9 bases. The CDR3 is made up of 14 amino acids. Germline V gene lookup returns CDR1 SGHRS and CDR2 YFSETQ. The junction had 6 bases not matched to a gene; V was cut back by 5 bases and J by 4 bases. Here the CDR3 DNA reads TGCGCCAGCAGGCCTACAGGGGGCGGAGAGACCCAGTACTTC. Protein product: CASRPTGGGETQYF.

With respect to this clone: One junction end does not reproduce the germline sequence, and a read error may be involved. V gene TRBV27 combines with J gene TRBJ2-1, with 11 bases that match TRBD2. The CDR3 length is 15 residues. Per germline, CDR1 MNHEY and CDR2 SMNVEV (reference sequence). CDR3 DNA sequence: TGTGTCAGCAGCAGACTAGCGGGGTTTGGCAATGAGCAGTTCTTC. Its protein product is CVSSRLAGFGNEQFF.

The chain is built from TRBV10-3 and TRBJ1-1, with a weak D call TRBD1 (5 bases). The CDR3 has 13 amino acids. The V and J ends lost 8 bases and 0 bases respectively, with 10 bases between them. Looked up from germline, CDR1 is ENHRY and CDR2 is SYGVKD. CDR3 protein: CAIGTTVNTEAFF. CDR3 coding DNA: TGTGCCATCGGAACGACAGTGAACACTGAAGCTTTCTTT.

The J gene is TRBJ1-2, the V gene TRBV7-5. TRBV7-5 is described as a pseudogene. The CDR3 contains 11 residues. CDR3 sequence: CVRSLEPGYTF. The CDR3 DNA is TGTGTCAGAAGCCTCGAGCCAGGCTACACCTTC.

On this clone: Compared with germline, one end of the junction differs, possibly owing to a read error. At the DNA level, this CDR3 is encoded by other sequences in the same sample as well. V and J are TRBV5-1 and TRBJ2-7, with a tentative D call TRBD2 (6 bases). Germline CDR1 SGHRS, CDR2 YFSETQ. The CDR3 contains 17 residues. CDR3: CASSLLGGAAASYEQYF. The CDR3 DNA reads TGCGCCAGCAGCTTGTTAGGAGGGGCAGCCGCGTCCTACGAGCAGTATTTC.

V usage is TRBV30 and J usage is TRBJ2-6; 9 bases are shared with TRBD1. CDR1 and CDR2 (germline): GTSNPN, SVGIG (reference sequence). The CDR3 loop spans 15 amino acids. After removal of 7 bases from V and 0 bases from J, the junction contained 4 bases not matched to a gene. The CDR3 region is CALGQGASGANVLTF. The DNA for the CDR3 is TGTGCCTTGGGACAGGGCGCCTCTGGGGCCAACGTCCTGACTTTC.

The chain combines TRBV5-1 with TRBJ1-3, with a possible D match to TRBD1 (6 bases). The CDR3 has 14 amino acids. Germline values: CDR1 SGHRS, CDR2 YFSETQ. V dropped 3 bases and J dropped 2 bases, with 9 bases sitting between them. The CDR3 nucleotides read TGCGCCAGCAGCTCGGGGGGCACTGGAAACACCATATATTTT. Its translation is CASSSGGTGNTIYF.

The chain has TRBV9 and TRBJ1-3; D is perhaps TRBD1 (6 bases). Trimming took 1 base from V and 0 from J, leaving 11 bases between them. From germline, CDR1 is SGDLS and CDR2 YYNGEE. The CDR3 is 16 residues long. The CDR3 sequence is CASSVTGSTSGNTIYF. DNA for the CDR3: TGTGCCAGCAGCGTAACAGGGTCGACCTCTGGAAACACCATATATTTT.

The chain links TRBV5-4 to TRBJ2-7; 15 nucleotides agree with TRBD2. Germline CDR1 reads SGHNT; CDR2 reads YYREEE (reference sequence). J lost 2 bases, V lost 4 bases, and 4 bases had no gene match. The CDR3 is made up of 16 amino acids. The CDR3 DNA is TGTGCCAGCAGCATCGGGACTAGCGGGGGGCCCTACGAGCAGTACTTC. This translates into CASSIGTSGGPYEQYF.

The V call is TRBV5-1, the J call TRBJ1-4; 7 bases line up with TRBD1. CDR1 and CDR2 (germline): SGHRS, YFSETQ. The J segment lost 5 bases and the V segment lost 2 bases, leaving 6 bases of the junction unmatched. This CDR3 is 15 amino acids long. The CDR3, as DNA: TGCGCCAGCAGCTTACGCGGGACAGCCAATGAAAAACTGTTTTTT. As protein: CASSLRGTANEKLFF.

The chain combines TRBV4-1 with TRBJ1-2; D remains ambiguous. Germline V gives CDR1 MGHRA, CDR2 YSYEKL. The CDR3 totals 13 residues. Trimming cost V 1 base and J 4 bases, with 7 bases left between them. The CDR3: CASSQADTYGYTF. CDR3 nucleotides: TGCGCCAGCAGCCAAGCAGACACCTATGGCTACACCTTC.

The chain employs TRBV7-2 and TRBJ1-2, with a weak D call TRBD1 (5 bases). Trimming cost V 1 base and J 4 bases, with 10 bases left between them. From germline, CDR1 is SGHTA and CDR2 FQGNSA. This CDR3 spans 14 amino acids. The CDR3 DNA reads as TGTGCCAGCAGCTTAGGGCAGGGAACCTATGGCTACACCTTC. Translation: CASSLGQGTYGYTF.

The V gene is TRBV18, the J gene TRBJ2-1; 7 nucleotides line up with TRBD1. CDR1 is KGHSH, CDR2 LQKENI, per germline. Losses at the gene ends were 3 bases for V and 5 bases for J; bases not matched to a gene: 7. This CDR3 is 15 amino acids long. CDR3 protein: CASSPRQGTHNEQFF. Written as DNA, the CDR3 is TGTGCCAGCTCACCGCGACAGGGTACCCACAATGAGCAGTTCTTC.

As for this clone: An end of the junction does not agree with germline; a read error may underlie this. The rearrangement joins TRBV7-9 to TRBJ1-3; a weak D match, TRBD1 (5 bases). CDR1 is SEHNR and CDR2 is FQNEAQ in the germline V gene (reference sequence). The length of the CDR3 is 15 residues. The CDR3 here is CAGSLAGRAGNTIYF. DNA of the CDR3: TGTGCCGGCAGCTTAGCAGGCAGGGCGGGAAACACCATATATTTT.